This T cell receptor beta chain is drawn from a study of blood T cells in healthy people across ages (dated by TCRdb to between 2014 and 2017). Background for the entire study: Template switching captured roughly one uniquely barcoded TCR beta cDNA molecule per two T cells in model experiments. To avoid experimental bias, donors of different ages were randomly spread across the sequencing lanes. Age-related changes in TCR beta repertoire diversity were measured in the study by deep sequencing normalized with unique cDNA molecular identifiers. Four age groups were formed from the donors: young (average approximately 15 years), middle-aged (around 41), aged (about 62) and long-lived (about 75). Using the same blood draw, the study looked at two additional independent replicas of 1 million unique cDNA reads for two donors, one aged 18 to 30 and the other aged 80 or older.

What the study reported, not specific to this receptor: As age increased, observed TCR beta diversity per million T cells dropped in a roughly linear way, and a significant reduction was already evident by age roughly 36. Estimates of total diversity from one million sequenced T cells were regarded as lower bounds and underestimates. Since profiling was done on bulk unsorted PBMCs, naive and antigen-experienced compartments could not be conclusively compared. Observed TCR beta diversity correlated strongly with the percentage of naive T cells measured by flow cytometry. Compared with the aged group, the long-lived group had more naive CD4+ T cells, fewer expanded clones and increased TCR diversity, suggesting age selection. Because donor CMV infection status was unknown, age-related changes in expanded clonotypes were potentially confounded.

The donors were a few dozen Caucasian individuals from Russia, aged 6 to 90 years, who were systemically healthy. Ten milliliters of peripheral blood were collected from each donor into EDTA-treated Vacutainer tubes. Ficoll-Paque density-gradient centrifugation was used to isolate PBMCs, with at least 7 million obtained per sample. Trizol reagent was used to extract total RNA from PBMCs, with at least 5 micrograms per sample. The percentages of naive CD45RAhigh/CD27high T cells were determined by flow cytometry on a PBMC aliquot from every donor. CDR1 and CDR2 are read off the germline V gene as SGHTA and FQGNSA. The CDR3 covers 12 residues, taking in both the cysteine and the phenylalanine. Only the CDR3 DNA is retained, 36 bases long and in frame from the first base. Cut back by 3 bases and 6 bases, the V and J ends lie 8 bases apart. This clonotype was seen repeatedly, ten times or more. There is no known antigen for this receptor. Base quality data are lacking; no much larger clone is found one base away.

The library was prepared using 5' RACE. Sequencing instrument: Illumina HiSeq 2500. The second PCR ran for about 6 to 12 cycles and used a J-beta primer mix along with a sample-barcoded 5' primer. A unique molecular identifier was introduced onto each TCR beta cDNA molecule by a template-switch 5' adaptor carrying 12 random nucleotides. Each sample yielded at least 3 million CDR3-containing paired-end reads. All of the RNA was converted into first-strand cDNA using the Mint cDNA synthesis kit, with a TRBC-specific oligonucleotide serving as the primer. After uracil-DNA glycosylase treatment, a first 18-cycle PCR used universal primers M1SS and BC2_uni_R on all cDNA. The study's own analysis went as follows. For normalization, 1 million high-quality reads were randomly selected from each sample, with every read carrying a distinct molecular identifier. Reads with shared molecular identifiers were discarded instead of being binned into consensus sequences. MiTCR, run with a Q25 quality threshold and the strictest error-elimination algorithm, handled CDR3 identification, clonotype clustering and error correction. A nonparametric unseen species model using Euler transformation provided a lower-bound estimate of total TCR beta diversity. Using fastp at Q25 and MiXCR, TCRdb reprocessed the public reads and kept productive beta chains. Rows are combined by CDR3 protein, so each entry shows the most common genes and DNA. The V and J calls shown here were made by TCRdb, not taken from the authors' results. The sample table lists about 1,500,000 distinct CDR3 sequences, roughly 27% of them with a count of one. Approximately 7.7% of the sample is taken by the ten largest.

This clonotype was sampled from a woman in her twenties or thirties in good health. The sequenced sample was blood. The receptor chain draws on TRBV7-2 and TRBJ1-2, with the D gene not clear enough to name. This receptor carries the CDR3 CASSLRGNGYTF. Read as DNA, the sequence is TGTGCCAGCAGCTTGAGAGGGAATGGCTACACCTTC.